Following are 10 T cell receptor beta chains from one sample sequenced in a study of cytomegalovirus exposure and HLA in healthy donors. Use of 60 Vbeta and 13 Jbeta primers characterized the PCR. The assay was immunoSEQ multiplex PCR, and TCRdb's table has in-frame clones only and misses some. The profile shows approximately 200,000 clones, 82% of them singletons. Sequenced input: PBMCs. The receptor source for this set is a boy aged 2-15 years in good health and CMV-seronegative.

The genes are TRBV5-1 and TRBJ1-4; 7 nucleotides line up with TRBD1. The germline gives CDR1 SGHRS, CDR2 YFSETQ. V lost 0 bases to trimming and J lost 0 bases; unmatched junction nucleotides: 2. The CDR3 is 16 amino acids. The CDR3 coding sequence is TGCGCCAGCAGCTTGGCCGGGACAGCAACTAATGAAAAACTGTTTTTT. The encoded protein is CASSLAGTATNEKLFF.

The chain joins TRBV2 to TRBJ2-1; TRBD2 matches at 15 bases. J was trimmed by 1 base and V by 6 bases; bases with no gene match: 4. This CDR3 contains 17 residues. In germline, CDR1 is SNHLY, CDR2 FYNNEI. This CDR3 is CASRGGLAGGSYNEQFF. As DNA, the CDR3 is TGTGCCAGCAGGGGGGGACTAGCGGGGGGTTCCTACAATGAGCAGTTCTTC.

This rearrangement joins TRBV29-1 to TRBJ2-1; 8 bases match TRBD1. Germline CDR1 SQVTM, CDR2 ANQGSEA. The CDR3 spans 13 residues. V lost 7 bases and J lost 4; bases outside the gene matches: 6. The CDR3 loop reads CSGLGQGYNEQFF. CDR3 in DNA: TGCAGCGGCCTAGGACAGGGTTACAATGAGCAGTTCTTC.

This clone came up a few times. The genes are TRBV6-6 and TRBJ2-7; weak D call: TRBD1 (5 bases). The CDR3 has 13 residues. Deletions cut 5 bases from V and 2 bases from J, with 10 bases between. Germline V CDR1 and CDR2: MNHNY, SVGAGI (reference sequence). CDR3 residues: CASSRTSTYEQYF. In DNA form, the CDR3 reads TGTGCCAGCAGTCGGACAAGCACCTACGAGCAGTACTTC.

The CDR3 coding sequence is TGTGCCAGCAGCGTAAGGGACAGGGAGGAGGGCTACACCTTC. Protein product: CASSVRDREEGYTF. J is TRBJ1-2 and V is TRBV9, with 9 bases aligning to TRBD1. CDR1 and CDR2 from the germline V gene are SGDLS and YYNGEE. J gave up 8 bases and V 1 base, and 6 bases lay outside the gene matches. The CDR3 has 14 residues.

This clone was recorded only once. Other DNA sequences in this sample translate to the same CDR3. The gene calls are TRBV5-6 and TRBJ2-1, with D possibly being TRBD2 (5 bases). With 4 bases removed from V and 8 bases from J, the gap between germline ends came to 25 bases. The CDR3 has 17 residues. Germline CDR1 is SGHDT and CDR2 is YYEEEE. CDR3 sequence: CASSQLGSGGKDHEQFF. The CDR3 nucleotides read TGTGCCAGCAGCCAGCTTGGCAGTGGAGGAAAGGACCATGAGCAGTTCTTC.

This clone came up once. The gene calls are TRBV27 and TRBJ2-3; possible D gene TRBD2, 7 bases. Trimming pared 10 bases from V and 8 bases from J, leaving 22 bases between. The CDR3 runs to 14 residues. Germline values: CDR1 MNHEY, CDR2 SMNVEV (reference sequence). The chain's CDR3 is CATRGASLYSTQYF. The CDR3 nucleotides are TGTGCCACCCGGGGGGCGTCCTTATATTCTACGCAGTATTTT.

V is TRBV5-1 and J is TRBJ2-7; 9 bases align to TRBD1. J gave up 6 bases and V 4 bases, and 8 bases lay outside the gene matches. Per germline, CDR1 SGHRS and CDR2 YFSETQ. The CDR3 runs to 14 residues. The CDR3 here is CASSAQGALTEQYF. Written as DNA, the CDR3 is TGCGCCAGCAGCGCACAGGGGGCGCTTACCGAGCAGTACTTC. Looking up the rest from reference TRBV5-1 and TRBJ2-7 gives the full variable domain: KAGVTQTPRYLIKTRGQQVTLSCSPISGHRSVSWYQQTPGQGLQFLFEYFSETQRNKGNFPGRFSGRQFSNSRSEMNVSTLELGDSALYLCASSAQGALTEQYFGPGTRLTVT.

A single count supports this clone. The rearrangement links TRBV6-5 to TRBJ1-2, with unresolved D. Germline loops: CDR1 MNHEY, CDR2 SVGAGI. The CDR3 spans 14 residues. V gave up 5 bases and J gave up 4 bases, with 14 bases separating them. The CDR3 DNA reads as TGTGCCAGCAGTCACCGGGGAAGAGGCTATGGCTACACCTTC. Protein product: CASSHRGRGYGYTF.

CDR3 nucleotides: TGTGCCAGCAGCTTGAGGCGGGAAACGGGAAACACCATATATTTT. As protein: CASSLRRETGNTIYF. This chain joins TRBV5-4 and TRBJ1-3, with unresolved D. Germline V CDR1 and CDR2: SGHNT, YYREEE (reference sequence). V lost 1 base and J 4 bases, leaving 12 bases between the germline ends. This CDR3 contains 15 residues.